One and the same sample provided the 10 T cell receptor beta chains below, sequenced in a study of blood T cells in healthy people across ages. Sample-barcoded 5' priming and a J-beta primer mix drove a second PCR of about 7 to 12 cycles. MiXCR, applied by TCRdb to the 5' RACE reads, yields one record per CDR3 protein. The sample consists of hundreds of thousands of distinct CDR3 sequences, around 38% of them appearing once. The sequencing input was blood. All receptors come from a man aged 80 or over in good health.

This CDR3 reads CASSLSSLWTDTQYF. The CDR3 bases are TGTGCCAGCAGTCTTAGTAGCCTATGGACAGATACGCAGTATTTT. This chain links TRBV27 with TRBJ2-3; the D is unclear. V was pared by 5 bases and J by 3 bases, with 15 bases between. This CDR3 spans 15 amino acids. Germline V gene sequence: CDR1 MNHEY, CDR2 SMNVEV (reference sequence).

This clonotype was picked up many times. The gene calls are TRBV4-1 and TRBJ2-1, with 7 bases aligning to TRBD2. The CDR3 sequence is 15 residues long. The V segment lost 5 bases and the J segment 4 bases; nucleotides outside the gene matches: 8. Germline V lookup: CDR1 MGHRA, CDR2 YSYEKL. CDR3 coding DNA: TGCGCCAGCAGCTCCCCGGGGGGATTATACAATGAGCAGTTCTTC. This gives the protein CASSSPGGLYNEQFF.

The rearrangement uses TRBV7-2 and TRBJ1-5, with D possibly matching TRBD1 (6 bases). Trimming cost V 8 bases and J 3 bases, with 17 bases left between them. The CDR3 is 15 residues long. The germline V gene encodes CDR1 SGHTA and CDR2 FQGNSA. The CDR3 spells CASGREGGPNQPQHF. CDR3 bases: TGTGCCAGCGGCCGGGAGGGGGGACCCAATCAGCCCCAGCATTTT.

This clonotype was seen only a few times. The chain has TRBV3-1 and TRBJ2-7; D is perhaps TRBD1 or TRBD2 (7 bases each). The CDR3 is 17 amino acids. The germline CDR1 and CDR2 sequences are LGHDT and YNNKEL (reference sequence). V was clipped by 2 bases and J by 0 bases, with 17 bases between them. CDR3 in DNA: TGTGCCAGCAGCCAAACTAGGGCGGGGGACAGCTCCTACGAGCAGTACTTC. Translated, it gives CASSQTRAGDSSYEQYF.

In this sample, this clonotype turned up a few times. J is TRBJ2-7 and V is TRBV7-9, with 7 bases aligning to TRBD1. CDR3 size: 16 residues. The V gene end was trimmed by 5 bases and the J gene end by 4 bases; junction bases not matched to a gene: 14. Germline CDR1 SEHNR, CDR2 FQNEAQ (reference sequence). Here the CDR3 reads CASSTRKLTGWYEQYF. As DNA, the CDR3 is TGTGCCAGCAGCACTAGGAAATTGACAGGGTGGTACGAGCAGTACTTC.

The CDR3 loop reads CSGGHRGTYEQYF. Written as DNA, the CDR3 is TGCAGTGGGGGTCACAGGGGGACCTACGAGCAGTACTTC. V and J are TRBV20-1 and TRBJ2-5, with TRBD1 identical over 8 bases. Judging by the DNA end, TRBJ2-7 fits better; the J call may be wrong. CDR3 length: 13 residues. Germline CDR1 is DFQATT and CDR2 is SNEGSKA (reference sequence).

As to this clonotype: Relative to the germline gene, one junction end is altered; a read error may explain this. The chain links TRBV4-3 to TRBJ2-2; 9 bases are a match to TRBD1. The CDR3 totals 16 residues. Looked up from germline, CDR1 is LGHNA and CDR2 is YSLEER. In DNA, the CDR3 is TGCGCCAGCAGCCCTCGGGACAGGGCGAAAACCGGGGAGCTGTTTTTT. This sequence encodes CASSPRDRAKTGELFF.

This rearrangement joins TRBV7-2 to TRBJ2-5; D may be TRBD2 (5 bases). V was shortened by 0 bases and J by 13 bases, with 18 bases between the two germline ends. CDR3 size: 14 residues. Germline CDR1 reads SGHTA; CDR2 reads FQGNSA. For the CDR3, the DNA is TGTGCCAGCAGCTTAGCGTATACCGGGGTAGGGTGGTACTTC. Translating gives CASSLAYTGVGWYF.

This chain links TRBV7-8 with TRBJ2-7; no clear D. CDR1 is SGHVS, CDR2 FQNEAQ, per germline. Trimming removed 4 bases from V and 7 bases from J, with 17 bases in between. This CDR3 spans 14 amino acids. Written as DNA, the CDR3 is TGTGCCAGCAGCTCACAAAGACGGTTCGGGGAGCAGTACTTC. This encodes CASSSQRRFGEQYF.

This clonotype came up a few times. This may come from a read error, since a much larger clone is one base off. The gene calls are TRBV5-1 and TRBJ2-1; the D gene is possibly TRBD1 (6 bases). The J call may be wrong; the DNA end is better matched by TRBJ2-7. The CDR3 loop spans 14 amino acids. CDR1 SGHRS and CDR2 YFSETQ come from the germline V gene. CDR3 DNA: TGCGCCAGCAACCGGGACACCTCCTACAATGAGCAGTACTTC. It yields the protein CASNRDTSYNEQYF.